The 2 T cell receptor beta chains below were found in one sample sequenced in a study of graft-versus-host responses after intestinal transplantation. The table came from immunoSEQ multiplex PCR; TCRdb's copy has only in-frame clones and leaves some out. The sample carries approximately 37,000 clones, roughly 91% recorded once. This specimen was PBMCs, taken roughly 270 days after transplant. The receptor source for this set is a human patient who received an intestinal transplant, so some T cells may come from the graft donor.

This clone showed up just once. CDR3 amino acids: CASSLEVGGAAAFF. CDR3 DNA: TGTGCCAGCAGCTTAGAGGTGGGGGGAGCCGCAGCTTTCTTT. The rearrangement links TRBV11-2 to TRBJ1-1, with D perhaps TRBD1 (5 bases). From germline, CDR1 is SGHAT and CDR2 FQNNGV. Trimming stripped 0 bases from V and 10 bases from J, with 15 bases between. CDR3 size: 14 residues.

This clone has just one count. The germline gene is not matched at one end of the junction; a read error may be the cause. V is TRBV7-9 and J is TRBJ2-3; 7 bases match TRBD2. The CDR3 has 11 amino acids. Per germline, CDR1 SEHNR and CDR2 FQNEAQ (reference sequence). The CDR3 region has the DNA TGTGCCAGCAGCGGGGGGGACCTGGTGGATTTT. Its translation: CASSGGDLVDF.